This T cell receptor beta chain was sequenced in a study of OX40 agonist ivuxolimab in advanced cancers. Germline assignment: CDR1 SGDLS and CDR2 YYNGEE. V shed 3 bases, J shed 7 bases, and the junction held 13 bases outside the gene matches. The CDR3 runs to 17 residues. Repertoires were generated with immunoSEQ multiplex PCR, while TCRdb's copy carries only in-frame clones and drops some. This sample carries approximately 70,000 clones, about 93% of them seen once, and the ten largest clones take less than 20%. The chain couples TRBV9 to TRBJ1-6, with 7 bases fitting TRBD1. Source: CD4+ or CD8+ T cells sorted from blood, taken in a trial of the OX40 agonist ivuxolimab. The TCR originated in an adult with an advanced solid tumor such as melanoma, head and neck, liver or kidney cancer. This CDR3 is CASSEGGQVRGNSPLHF. In nucleotides, the CDR3 is TGTGCCAGCAGCGAGGGAGGACAGGTTCGGGGGAATTCACCCCTCCACTTT.